This TCR beta chain was identified in a study of early T cells in non-severe SARS-CoV-2 infection. In the study overall: Chains were unpaired, as sequencing was done on bulk RNA from unsorted whole blood.

The trim removed 5 bases at V and 5 bases at J, leaving 7 bases unmatched. CDR1 is MGHDK and CDR2 is SYGVNS in the germline V gene. CDR3 length: 14 amino acids. Researchers attached unique molecular identifiers to individual cDNA molecules. TCRdb passed the 5' RACE reads through MiXCR, listing each CDR3 protein once. Of over 30,000 distinct CDR3 sequences listed, around 4.1% are singletons. This clonotype appeared many times. The antigen remains undetermined. General study points: Anti-spike CD8 specificities were favored by VDJdb matching, whose results missed private and CD4 specificities.

Input material: whole blood. The receptor was derived from an adult who was a healthcare worker with PCR-confirmed SARS-CoV-2 infection or an uninfected control (not recorded which). The V gene is TRBV25-1, the J gene TRBJ2-7, with 9 bases identical to TRBD1. In DNA form, the CDR3 reads TGTGCCAGCAGTCCACAGGGGGCGCAGGACGAGCAGTACTTC. Translated: CASSPQGAQDEQYF.